Below are 29 T cell receptor beta chains sequenced from a single sample in a study of blood T cell repertoires in COVID-19 (dated by TCRdb to 2019 to 2021). The library was produced with the immunoSEQ multiplex PCR assay. TCRdb retrieved this table from immuneACCESS and kept in-frame rearrangements only. Not all clones are present; in checked studies, unresolved V genes account for under half, and no reason is known for the remainder. The sample includes tens of thousands of clones, with about 91% observed a single time. The ten top clones hold 6.5% to 8.5% of the sample. Sequenced sample: peripheral blood. The receptors shown here come from a woman of 80 years or more with acute or convalescent COVID-19.

This clone was detected once. The V and J genes are TRBV9 and TRBJ1-4; 7 nucleotides match TRBD1. Germline V lookup: CDR1 SGDLS, CDR2 YYNGEE. The trim removed 1 base at V and 4 bases at J, leaving 16 bases unmatched. The CDR3 extends over 19 amino acids. DNA of the CDR3: TGTGCCAGCAGCGTAAGGGACAGTTCAGGTGTATTTCATAATGAAAAACTGTTTTTT. Protein product: CASSVRDSSGVFHNEKLFF.

The chain carries TRBV12-3 or TRBV12-4 and TRBJ1-1, with a tentative D call TRBD1 (5 bases). Trimming took 6 bases from V and 5 from J, leaving 10 bases between them. The CDR3 loop spans 12 amino acids. The chain's CDR3 is CASSFRDTEAFF. The CDR3 region has the DNA TGTGCCAGCAGCTTCAGGGATACTGAAGCTTTCTTT.

The chain is built from TRBV6-6 and TRBJ2-3, with D perhaps matching TRBD2 (5 bases). Germline V gives CDR1 MNHNY, CDR2 SVGAGI (reference sequence). The length of the CDR3 is 17 residues. V was cut by 5 bases and J by 0 bases, with 18 bases left in between. The CDR3 DNA reads TGTGCCAGCAGTCGCTCCGATGGAGGAGTCAGCACAGATACGCAGTATTTT. It specifies CASSRSDGGVSTDTQYF.

J is TRBJ1-2 and V is TRBV29-1, with D possibly TRBD1 on 5 matching bases. This CDR3 spans 12 amino acids. CDR1 is SQVTM, CDR2 ANQGSEA, per germline. V lost 7 bases, J lost 8 bases, and 17 bases lay in between. The CDR3: CSGEDMAGGYTF. DNA of the CDR3: TGCAGCGGGGAGGACATGGCGGGCGGCTACACCTTC.

This clone was recorded once. The rearrangement links TRBV7-2 to TRBJ1-2, with 9 bases identical to TRBD1. After removal of 5 bases from V and 4 bases from J, the junction contained 5 bases not matched to a gene. The CDR3 spans 14 residues. CDR1 and CDR2 from the germline V gene are SGHTA and FQGNSA. The CDR3 nucleotides read TGTGCCAGCAGCGAACCGACAGGGGGCTATGGCTACACCTTC. Encoded protein: CASSEPTGGYGYTF.

This clone appeared a single time. The genes are TRBV14 and TRBJ1-1; D is unclear. This CDR3 is built from 15 residues. Germline V CDR1 and CDR2: SGHDN, FVKESK. Trimming cost V 5 bases and J 0 bases, with 13 bases left between them. CDR3 in DNA: TGTGCCAGCAGCAAAGGTAGGGAGGTGAACACTGAAGCTTTCTTT. Translation: CASSKGREVNTEAFF.

The V and J genes are TRBV9 and TRBJ2-7; 8 bases are shared with TRBD1. CDR3 size: 13 residues. Germline CDR1 and CDR2: SGDLS and YYNGEE. The V gene end was trimmed by 2 bases and the J gene end by 3 bases; junction bases not matched to a gene: 1. The CDR3: CASSVTGGYEQYF. In nucleotides, the CDR3 is TGTGCCAGCAGCGTTACAGGGGGCTACGAGCAGTACTTC.

This clone showed up just once. The V and J genes are TRBV15 and TRBJ1-2; 7 nucleotides agree with TRBD1. The CDR3 covers 16 residues. The J segment lost 4 bases and the V segment lost 0 bases, leaving 8 bases of the junction unmatched. Germline CDR1 reads LNHNV; CDR2 reads YYDKDF (reference sequence). CDR3 in amino acids: CATSRDYQGGSYGYTF. The CDR3, as DNA: TGTGCCACCAGCAGAGATTATCAGGGGGGAAGCTATGGCTACACCTTC.

The chain recombines TRBV5-1 with TRBJ2-5; the match to TRBD2 covers 7 bases. With V trimmed by 0 bases and J by 3 bases, 5 bases remained unmatched. CDR1 is SGHRS and CDR2 is YFSETQ in the germline V gene. This CDR3 is built from 15 residues. The CDR3 sequence is CASSLASGVKETQYF. CDR3 DNA sequence: TGCGCCAGCAGCTTGGCCAGCGGGGTGAAAGAGACCCAGTACTTC.

This clone has a single count. The CDR3 nucleotides read TGTGCCAGCAGCTCGGACAGGGGGCGCCAATTGGTCTTGTACGAGCAGTACTTC. Residues: CASSSDRGRQLVLYEQYF. This chain links TRBV7-2 with TRBJ2-7; the match to TRBD1 covers 11 bases. Trimming at V came to 4 bases and at J to 4 bases, leaving 15 bases not matched to a gene. The CDR3 length is 18 residues. Germline assignment: CDR1 SGHTA and CDR2 FQGNSA.

This chain joins TRBV7-8 and TRBJ1-2; 7 bases line up with TRBD1. The CDR3 runs 15 residues. Germline V gene data show CDR1 as SGHVS and CDR2 as FQNEAQ. J gave up 1 base and V 1 base, and 3 bases lay outside the gene matches. The CDR3 region has the DNA TGTGCCAGCAGCTTAGTTCAGGGGGTTAACTATGGCTACACCTTC. It encodes CASSLVQGVNYGYTF.

This chain uses TRBV6-2 or TRBV6-3 with TRBJ2-3, with 12 nucleotides matching TRBD2. V shed 6 bases, J shed 2 bases, and the junction held 12 bases outside the gene matches. Germline CDR1 MNHEY, CDR2 SVGEGT. This CDR3 has 18 residues. The CDR3 sequence is CASSPRPSGGALTDTQYF. CDR3 nucleotides: TGTGCCAGCAGCCCCCGCCCTAGCGGGGGGGCCCTCACAGATACGCAGTATTTT.

There are a few counts of this clone. V gene TRBV7-9 combines with J gene TRBJ1-3, with 10 bases fitting TRBD1. This CDR3 has 17 residues. V lost 5 bases to trimming and J lost 3 bases; unmatched junction nucleotides: 10. The germline gives CDR1 SEHNR, CDR2 FQNEAQ (reference sequence). CDR3 amino acids: CASSPSAGQGFGNTIYF. In DNA form, the CDR3 reads TGTGCCAGCAGCCCTAGTGCGGGACAGGGGTTTGGAAACACCATATATTTT. The whole variable domain, filled in from reference TRBV7-9 and TRBJ1-3, reads DTGVSQNPRHKITKRGQNVTFRCDPISEHNRLYWYRQTLGQGPEFLTYFQNEAQLEKSRLLSDRFSAERPKGSFSTLEIQRTEQGDSAMYLCASSPSAGQGFGNTIYFGEGSWLTVV.

The sample holds one count of this clone. CDR3 coding DNA: TGTGCCAGCAGCGATGGCCCAGGCCTCAATCAGCCCCAGCATTTT. Amino acid sequence: CASSDGPGLNQPQHF. This chain joins TRBV6-6 and TRBJ1-5; D is unclear. The CDR3 is 15 residues long. CDR1 and CDR2 (germline): MNHNY, SVGAGI (reference sequence). Trimming pared 6 bases from V and 3 bases from J, leaving 15 bases between.

V and J are TRBV18 and TRBJ1-5; D is uncertain. Trimming left V 0 bases short and J 1 base short, with 7 bases between. The germline V gene encodes CDR1 KGHSH and CDR2 LQKENI. The CDR3 loop spans 15 amino acids. Here the CDR3 reads CASSPPAGSNQPQHF. CDR3 coding DNA: TGTGCCAGCTCACCACCAGCGGGGAGCAATCAGCCCCAGCATTTT.

V gene TRBV12-3 or TRBV12-4 combines with J gene TRBJ2-1; no clear D gene. V was trimmed by 6 bases and J by 9 bases, leaving 15 bases between them. This CDR3 is built from 13 residues. CDR3 sequence reads: CASSTPTPGEQFF. The CDR3 DNA reads TGTGCCAGCAGCACCCCTACACCAGGTGAGCAGTTCTTC.

This sequence joins TRBV7-2 and TRBJ1-5; 7 positions agree with TRBD1. Trimming removed 1 base from V and 5 bases from J; junction bases left unmatched: 2. This CDR3 contains 14 residues. Germline V gives CDR1 SGHTA, CDR2 FQGNSA. The CDR3 region is CASSLDRGYQPQHF. The CDR3 DNA reads as TGTGCCAGCAGCTTAGACAGGGGTTATCAGCCCCAGCATTTT.

The chain combines TRBV30 with TRBJ1-3, with 11 bases fitting TRBD1. J lost 3 bases, V lost 8 bases, and 6 bases had no gene match. The CDR3 is 14 residues long. The germline V gene has CDR1 GTSNPN and CDR2 SVGIG (reference sequence). The DNA for the CDR3 is TGTGCCGGGACAGGGGGTAGTAATGGAAACACCATATATTTT. It specifies CAGTGGSNGNTIYF.

V usage is TRBV27 and J usage is TRBJ1-1; the D gene is possibly TRBD1 (6 bases). CDR1 is MNHEY, CDR2 SMNVEV, per germline (reference sequence). This CDR3 is 15 amino acids long. Trimming took off 5 bases at V and 2 bases at J, with 15 bases between the two ends. The DNA of the CDR3 is TGTGCCAGCAGTCCCCGGGGGGCGCGAAACACTGAAGCTTTCTTT. It codes for CASSPRGARNTEAFF.

This chain links TRBV28 with TRBJ2-7, with 8 bases lining up with TRBD1. With V trimmed by 9 bases and J by 3 bases, 10 bases remained unmatched. This CDR3 has 14 residues. Germline CDR1 MDHEN, CDR2 SYDVKM. The CDR3 nucleotides read TGTGCCAGTACCACCGGGACAGGTTACTACGAGCAGTACTTC. It encodes CASTTGTGYYEQYF. The complete variable domain, with remaining parts taken from reference TRBV28 and TRBJ2-7, reads DVKVTQSSRYLVKRTGEKVFLECVQDMDHENMFWYRQDPGLGLRLIYFSYDVKMKEKGDIPEGYSVSREKKERFSLILESASTNQTSMYLCASTTGTGYYEQYFGPGTRLTVT.

The J gene is TRBJ2-7, the V gene TRBV15, with TRBD1 as a possible D gene (5 bases). V lost 0 bases, J lost 3 bases, and 12 bases lay in between. CDR3 size: 15 residues. In germline, CDR1 is LNHNV, CDR2 YYDKDF (reference sequence). The chain's CDR3 is CATSRDRQGNYEQYF. CDR3 in DNA: TGTGCCACCAGCAGAGACCGCCAGGGAAACTACGAGCAGTACTTC. The full variable domain, its missing parts supplied by reference TRBV15 and TRBJ2-7, is DAMVIQNPRYQVTQFGKPVTLSCSQTLNHNVMYWYQQKSSQAPKLLFHYYDKDFNNEADTPDNFQSRRPNTSFCFLDIRSPGLGDTAMYLCATSRDRQGNYEQYFGPGTRLTVT.

The chain uses TRBV11-2 and TRBJ2-1; D gene ambiguous. CDR1 is SGHAT, CDR2 FQNNGV, per germline. The CDR3 is 11 amino acids. The V end was cut by 0 bases, the J end by 10 bases, with 4 bases between. The CDR3 DNA reads as TGTGCCAGCAGCTTAGAACGGGAGCAGTTCTTC. Amino acids: CASSLEREQFF. The variable domain in full, completed from reference TRBV11-2 and TRBJ2-1, reads EAGVAQSPRYKIIEKRQSVAFWCNPISGHATLYWYQQILGQGPKLLIQFQNNGVVDDSQLPKDRFSAERLKGVDSTLKIQPAKLEDSAVYLCASSLEREQFFGPGTRLTVL.

This rearrangement joins TRBV7-9 to TRBJ1-4, with D maybe TRBD1 (5 bases). The CDR3 consists of 17 residues. V was clipped by 3 bases and J by 8 bases, with 22 bases between them. From germline, CDR1 is SEHNR and CDR2 FQNEAQ (reference sequence). The CDR3 reads CASSFRPDGGFGEKLFF. The DNA for the CDR3 is TGTGCCAGCAGCTTCCGACCCGACGGGGGTTTTGGGGAAAAACTGTTTTTT.

V is TRBV7-8 and J is TRBJ1-2, with TRBD1 matching over 8 bases. The CDR3 covers 14 residues. The V segment lost 5 bases and the J segment 1 base; nucleotides outside the gene matches: 3. Germline V gene sequence: CDR1 SGHVS, CDR2 FQNEAQ. The CDR3 DNA is TGTGCCAGCAGCCCCGGACAGGGTAACTATGGCTACACCTTC. It translates to CASSPGQGNYGYTF.

This chain joins TRBV7-9 and TRBJ2-4; 9 bases align to TRBD2. CDR1 and CDR2 from the germline V gene are SEHNR and FQNEAQ (reference sequence). V gave up 1 base and J gave up 1 base; unmatched junction bases: 11. The length of the CDR3 is 19 residues. Written as DNA, the CDR3 is TGTGCCAGCAGCTTAGGGACTAGCGCCCCCATCGGCGCCAAAAACATTCAGTACTTC. Translating gives CASSLGTSAPIGAKNIQYF.

The chain combines TRBV3-1 (or the pseudogene TRBV3-2) with TRBJ1-2; D is unresolved. Trimming removed 2 bases from V and 7 bases from J, with 11 bases in between. Per the germline V gene, CDR1 is LGHDT and CDR2 is YNNKEL (reference sequence). The CDR3 loop spans 13 amino acids. CDR3 in amino acids: CASSQLTMLGYTF. The CDR3 DNA follows: TGTGCCAGCAGCCAATTAACAATGCTTGGCTACACCTTC.

V is TRBV19 and J is TRBJ1-1; the D gene is possibly TRBD1 (5 bases). This CDR3 has 14 residues. Germline CDR1 LNHDA, CDR2 SQIVND (reference sequence). The V gene lost 3 bases and the J gene lost 4 bases, with 12 bases spanning the gap. Here the CDR3 reads CASSMGGLGTEAFF. The CDR3 DNA follows: TGTGCCAGTAGTATGGGGGGGTTAGGCACTGAAGCTTTCTTT. The full variable domain, rest sourced from reference TRBV19 and TRBJ1-1, is DGGITQSPKYLFRKEGQNVTLSCEQNLNHDAMYWYRQDPGQGLRLIYYSQIVNDFQKGDIAEGYSVSREKKESFPLTVTSAQKNPTAFYLCASSMGGLGTEAFFGQGTRLTVV.

The table lists this clone with a count of one. The gene calls are TRBV7-2 and TRBJ2-5, with 9 bases aligning to TRBD2. V was pared by 3 bases and J by 7 bases, with 9 bases of the junction left unmatched. The CDR3 runs to 15 residues. Germline V gene data show CDR1 as SGHTA and CDR2 as FQGNSA. DNA of the CDR3: TGTGCCAGCAGCTTCCAAGCGGGGGGAGGAGCGACCCAGTACTTC. Translating gives CASSFQAGGGATQYF.

The chain is built from TRBV7-2 and TRBJ1-2, with D perhaps matching TRBD1 (6 bases). The CDR3 spans 13 residues. V dropped 5 bases and J dropped 5 bases, with 12 bases sitting between them. Germline V gene sequence: CDR1 SGHTA, CDR2 FQGNSA. The CDR3 DNA sequence: TGTGCCAGCAGCCAAGGGACAACTTATGGCTACACCTTC. Protein product: CASSQGTTYGYTF.